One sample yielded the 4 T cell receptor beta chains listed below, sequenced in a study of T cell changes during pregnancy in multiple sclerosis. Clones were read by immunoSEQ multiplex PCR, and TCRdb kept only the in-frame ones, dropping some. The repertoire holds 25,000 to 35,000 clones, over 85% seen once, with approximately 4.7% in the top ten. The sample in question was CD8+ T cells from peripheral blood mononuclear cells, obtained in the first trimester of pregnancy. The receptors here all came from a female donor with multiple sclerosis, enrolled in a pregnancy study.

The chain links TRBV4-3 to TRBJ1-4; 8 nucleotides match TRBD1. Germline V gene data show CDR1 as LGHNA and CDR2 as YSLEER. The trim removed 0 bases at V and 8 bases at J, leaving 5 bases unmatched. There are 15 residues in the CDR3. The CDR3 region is CASSQEGTGHEKLFF. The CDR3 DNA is TGCGCCAGCAGCCAAGAGGGGACAGGTCACGAAAAACTGTTTTTT.

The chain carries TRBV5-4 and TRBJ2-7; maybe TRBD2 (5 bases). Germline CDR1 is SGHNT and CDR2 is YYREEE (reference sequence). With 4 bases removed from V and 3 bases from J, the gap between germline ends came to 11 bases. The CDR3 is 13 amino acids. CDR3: CASSPGVGYEQYF. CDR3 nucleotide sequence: TGTGCCAGCAGCCCCGGGGTCGGCTACGAGCAGTACTTC.

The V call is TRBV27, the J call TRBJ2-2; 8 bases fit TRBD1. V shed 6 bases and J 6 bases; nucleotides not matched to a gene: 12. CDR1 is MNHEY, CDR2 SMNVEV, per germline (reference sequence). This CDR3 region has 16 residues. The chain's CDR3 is CASRPTGTGVPGELFF. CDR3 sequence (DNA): TGTGCCAGCAGGCCAACCGGGACAGGCGTCCCCGGGGAGCTGTTTTTT.

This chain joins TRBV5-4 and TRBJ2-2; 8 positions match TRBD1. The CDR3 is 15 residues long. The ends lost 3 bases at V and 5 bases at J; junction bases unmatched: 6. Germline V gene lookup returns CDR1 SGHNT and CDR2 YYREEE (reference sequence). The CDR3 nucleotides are TGTGCCAGCAGCTCCGGACAGGGTGAGACCGGGGAGCTGTTTTTT. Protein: CASSSGQGETGELFF.